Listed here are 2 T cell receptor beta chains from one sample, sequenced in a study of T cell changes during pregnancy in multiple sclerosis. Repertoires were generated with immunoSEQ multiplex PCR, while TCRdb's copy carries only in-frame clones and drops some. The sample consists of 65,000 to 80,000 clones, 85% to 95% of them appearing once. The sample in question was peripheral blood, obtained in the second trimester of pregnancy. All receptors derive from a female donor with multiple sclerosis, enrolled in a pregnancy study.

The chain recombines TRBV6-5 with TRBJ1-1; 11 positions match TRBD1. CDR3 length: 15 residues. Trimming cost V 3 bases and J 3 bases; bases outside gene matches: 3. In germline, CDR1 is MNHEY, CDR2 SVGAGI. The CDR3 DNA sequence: TGTGCCAGCAGTTATGGGACAGGGGGGGACACTGAAGCTTTCTTT. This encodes CASSYGTGGDTEAFF.

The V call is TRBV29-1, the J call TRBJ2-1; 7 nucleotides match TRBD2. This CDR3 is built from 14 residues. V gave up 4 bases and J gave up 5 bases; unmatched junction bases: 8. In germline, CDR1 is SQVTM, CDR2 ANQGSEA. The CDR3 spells CSVGGGGGHNEQFF. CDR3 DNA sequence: TGCAGCGTTGGAGGCGGGGGTGGGCACAATGAGCAGTTCTTC.